This TCR beta chain originates from a study of CD8 T cells in Susac syndrome. CDR3 length: 15 amino acids. V was pared by 4 bases and J by 0 bases, with 5 bases of the junction left unmatched. The germline gives CDR1 SGHRS, CDR2 YFSETQ. About 0.45 to 1 ug RNA was reverse transcribed with random hexamers. Each CDR3 protein is one row after TCRdb ran MiXCR on the immunoSEQ multiplex PCR reads. The sample holds some 260,000 distinct CDR3 sequences; roughly 85% are singletons and the top ten take about 0.11%. Treatment-naive patients with stable or active relapsing-remitting disease were the multiple sclerosis controls. Negative isolation yielded the CD8+ and CD4+ T cells, while FACS enriched the TEMRA cells.

The rearrangement links TRBV5-1 to TRBJ2-7; TRBD1 matches 9 bases. The specimen was CD8+ T cells from PBMCs. The TCR originated in a human donor with multiple sclerosis. The CDR3: CASSGGTGPSYEQYF. The CDR3 coding sequence is TGCGCCAGCAGCGGCGGGACAGGGCCCTCCTACGAGCAGTACTTC.